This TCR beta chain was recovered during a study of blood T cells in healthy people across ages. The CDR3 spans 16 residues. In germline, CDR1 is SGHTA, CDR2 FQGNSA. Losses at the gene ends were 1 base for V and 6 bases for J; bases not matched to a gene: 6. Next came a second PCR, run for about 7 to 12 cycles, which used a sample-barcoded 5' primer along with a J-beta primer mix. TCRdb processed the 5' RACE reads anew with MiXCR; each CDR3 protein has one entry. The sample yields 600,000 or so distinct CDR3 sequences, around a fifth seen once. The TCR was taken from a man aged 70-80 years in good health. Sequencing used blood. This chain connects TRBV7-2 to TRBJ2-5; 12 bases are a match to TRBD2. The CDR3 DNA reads TGTGCCAGCAGCTTAGGGGGACTAGCGGGTCGGAAGACCCAGTACTTC. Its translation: CASSLGGLAGRKTQYF.